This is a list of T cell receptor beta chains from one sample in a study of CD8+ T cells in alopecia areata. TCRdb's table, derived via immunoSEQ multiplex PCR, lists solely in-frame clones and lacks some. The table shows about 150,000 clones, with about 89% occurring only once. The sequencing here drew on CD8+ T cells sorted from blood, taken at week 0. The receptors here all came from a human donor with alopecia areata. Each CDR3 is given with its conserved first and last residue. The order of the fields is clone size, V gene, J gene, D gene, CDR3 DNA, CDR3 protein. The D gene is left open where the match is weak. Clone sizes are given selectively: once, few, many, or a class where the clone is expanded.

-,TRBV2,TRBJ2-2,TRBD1,TGTGCCAGCAGTGCCGGGGTAGACAGGGACCCCGGGGAGCTGTTTTTT,CASSAGVDRDPGELFF
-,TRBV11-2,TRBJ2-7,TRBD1,TGTGCCAGCAGCTCCGGACAGGGGGTTTCCTACGAGCAGTACTTC,CASSSGQGVSYEQYF
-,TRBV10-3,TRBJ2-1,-,TGTGCCATCAGTGAGTCGATAACAGAGCGGCCTAAGAGCTCCTACAATGAGCAGTTCTTC,CAISESITERPKSSYNEQFF
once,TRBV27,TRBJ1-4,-,TGTGCCAGCAGAATCGGGGCATTCGCAACTAATGAAAAACTGTTTTTT,CASRIGAFATNEKLFF
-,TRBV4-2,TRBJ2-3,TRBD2,TGTGCCAGCAGCCAAGATGCGACTAGCGGGGTCGGAGATACGCAGTATTTT,CASSQDATSGVGDTQYF
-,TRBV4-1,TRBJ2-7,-,TGCGCCAGCAGCCAAGGGCCCGGCGGCCAATACGAGCAGTACTTC,CASSQGPGGQYEQYF
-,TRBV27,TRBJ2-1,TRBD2,TGTGCCAGCAGCCTAGCGGGGGGGGCCTACAATGAGCAGTTCTTC,CASSLAGGAYNEQFF
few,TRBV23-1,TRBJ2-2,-,TGCGCCAGCAGTCGGGGAATGGGGAGGAGGTACACCGGGGAGCTGTTTTTT,CASSRGMGRRYTGELFF
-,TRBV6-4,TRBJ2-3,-,TGTGCCAGCAGTGACTCGATTGCTGGTACGCAGTATTTT,CASSDSIAGTQYF
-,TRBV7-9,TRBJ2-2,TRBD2,TGTGCCAGCGGCCTATCGGGGGGTAGAACCGGGGAGCTGTTTTTT,CASGLSGGRTGELFF
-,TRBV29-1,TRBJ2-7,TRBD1,TGCAGCGTTGACTCTTCGACAGGGGGCTCCTACGAGCAGTACTTC,CSVDSSTGGSYEQYF
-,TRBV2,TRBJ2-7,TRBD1,TGTGCCACCCGGGACAGCGTATCCTACGAGCAGTACTTC,CATRDSVSYEQYF
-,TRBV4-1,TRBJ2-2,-,TGCGCCAGCAGCCTCTTCGACGGGGAGCTGTTTTTT,CASSLFDGELFF
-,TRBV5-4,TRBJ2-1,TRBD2,TGTGCCAGCAACATCGGGACTACCTTAAATGAGCAGTTCTTC,CASNIGTTLNEQFF
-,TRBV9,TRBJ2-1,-,TGTGCCAGCAACCCAGGGGAAGGCTACAATGAGCAGTTCTTC,CASNPGEGYNEQFF
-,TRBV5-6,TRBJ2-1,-,TGTGCCAGCAGCTTGGCACCTCCGAATGAGCAGTTCTTC,CASSLAPPNEQFF
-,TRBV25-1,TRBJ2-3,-,TGTGCCAGCACGACAGCTAGCACAGATACGCAGTATTTT,CASTTASTDTQYF
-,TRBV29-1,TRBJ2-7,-,TGCAGCGTTGAAGAGGAAGGCAGACAAACGTACGAGCAGTACTTC,CSVEEEGRQTYEQYF
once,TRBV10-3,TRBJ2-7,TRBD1,TGTGCCATCAGTGAGGGACAGGGAATACGGTTAGACGAGCAGTACTTC,CAISEGQGIRLDEQYF
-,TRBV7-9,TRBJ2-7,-,TGTGCCAGCAGCACACGGACGGATAGGAACTACGAGCAGTACTTC,CASSTRTDRNYEQYF
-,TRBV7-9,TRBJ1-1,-,TGTGCCAGCAGCTTTGATGGACGTGAAGCTTTCTTT,CASSFDGREAFF
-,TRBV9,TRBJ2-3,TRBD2,TGTGCCAGCAGCCCAGAGGATAGCGGGACGGATACGCAGTATTTT,CASSPEDSGTDTQYF
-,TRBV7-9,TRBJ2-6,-,TGTGCCAGCAGCTTAGCCTCCAGAACCTCTGGGGCCAACGTCCTGACTTTC,CASSLASRTSGANVLTF
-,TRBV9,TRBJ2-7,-,TGTGCCAGCAGCGTAGAGAGTCAGGGATCCCCCTACGAGCAGTACTTC,CASSVESQGSPYEQYF
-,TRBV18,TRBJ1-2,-,TGTGCCAGCGCTACGGACGATACGAACTATGGCTACACCTTC,CASATDDTNYGYTF
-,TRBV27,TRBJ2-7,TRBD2,TGTGCCAGCAGTTTACTAGCGGGAGGGCCGGCCGAGCAGTACTTC,CASSLLAGGPAEQYF
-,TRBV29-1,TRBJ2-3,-,TGCAGCGTTGATATTGGGGAGGATACGCAGTATTTT,CSVDIGEDTQYF
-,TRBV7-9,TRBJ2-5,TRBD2,TGTGCCAGCAGCTCCCGGACTAGCGGGAGGGGGGAGACCCAGTACTTC,CASSSRTSGRGETQYF
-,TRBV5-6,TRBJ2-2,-,TGTGCCAGCAAAGGCCGGGAAAACACCGGGGAGCTGTTTTTT,CASKGRENTGELFF
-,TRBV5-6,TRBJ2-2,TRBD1,TGTGCCAGCAGAGGGGATGGGACAGGGGTGACCGGGGAGCTGTTTTTT,CASRGDGTGVTGELFF
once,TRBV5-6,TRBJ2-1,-,TGTGCCAGCAGCTTGGCTTCGGGGGATGAGCAGTTCTTC,CASSLASGDEQFF
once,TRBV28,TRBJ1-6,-,TGTGCCAGCAGTTTCAGGTGGGATTCACCCCTCCACTTT,CASSFRWDSPLHF
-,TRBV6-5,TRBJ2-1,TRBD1,TGTGCCAGCAGCCCCCGGACAGGAATTTGGAATGAGCAGTTCTTC,CASSPRTGIWNEQFF
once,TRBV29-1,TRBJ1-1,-,TGCAGCGTTGAGGGGGGTCTCCTCAACACTGAAGCTTTCTTT,CSVEGGLLNTEAFF
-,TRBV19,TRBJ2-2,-,TGTGCCAGTAGTATCTTCAGTTACACCGGGGAGCTGTTTTTT,CASSIFSYTGELFF
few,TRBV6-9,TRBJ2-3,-,TGTGCCAGCAGTTATCAGGTTCACACAGATACGCAGTATTTT,CASSYQVHTDTQYF
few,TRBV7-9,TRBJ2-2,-,TGTGCCAGCAGCCCTCGGACAGCAACCGGGGAGCTGTTTTTT,CASSPRTATGELFF
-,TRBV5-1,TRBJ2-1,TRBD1,TGCGCCAGCAGCTTGGGACAGGGTGTCGATGAGCAGTTCTTC,CASSLGQGVDEQFF
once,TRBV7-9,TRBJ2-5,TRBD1,TGTGCCAGCAGCTTAAGGGGACAGGCCGGTGGAGAGACCCAGTACTTC,CASSLRGQAGGETQYF
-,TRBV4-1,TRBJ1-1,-,TGCGCCAGCAGCAGAAGCAGGGGAACTGAAGCTTTCTTT,CASSRSRGTEAFF
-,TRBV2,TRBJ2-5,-,TGTGCCAGCAGTGAAGTGGGACGGGGGACGGAGACCCAGTACTTC,CASSEVGRGTETQYF
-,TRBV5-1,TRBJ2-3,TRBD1,TGCGCCAGCAGCAGCGGACAGGGTACAGATACGCAGTATTTT,CASSSGQGTDTQYF